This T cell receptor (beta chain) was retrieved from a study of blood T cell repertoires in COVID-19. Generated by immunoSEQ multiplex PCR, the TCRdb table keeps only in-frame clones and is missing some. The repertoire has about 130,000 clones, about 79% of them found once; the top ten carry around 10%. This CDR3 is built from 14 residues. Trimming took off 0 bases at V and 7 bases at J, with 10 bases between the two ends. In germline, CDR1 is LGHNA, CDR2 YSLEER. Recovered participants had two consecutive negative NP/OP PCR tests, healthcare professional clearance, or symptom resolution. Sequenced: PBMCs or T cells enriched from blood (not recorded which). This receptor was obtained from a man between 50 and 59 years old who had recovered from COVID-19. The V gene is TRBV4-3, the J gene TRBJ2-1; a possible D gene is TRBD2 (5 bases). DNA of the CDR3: TGCGCCAGCAGCCAAGACCGGACGGGGAATGAGCAGTTCTTC. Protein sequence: CASSQDRTGNEQFF.